This T cell receptor beta chain is drawn from a study of OX40 agonist ivuxolimab in advanced cancers. About the study: Partial responses occurred in Three dose-escalation patients, one with hepatocellular carcinoma and two with cutaneous melanoma.

This clone was seen only once. Here immunoSEQ multiplex PCR was the method, and the copy in TCRdb shows in-frame clones only, minus some. The sample records about 62,000 clones, more than 90% being singletons. At baseline, cycle 4 day 1, and cycle 7 day 1, blood was sampled. The CDR3 has 16 residues. Germline assignment: CDR1 SGHNT and CDR2 YYREEE (reference sequence). V lost 0 bases and J lost 3, with 13 bases in between. Sample: CD4+ or CD8+ T cells sorted from blood, taken in a trial of the OX40 agonist ivuxolimab. The sequence derives from an adult with an advanced solid tumor such as melanoma, head and neck, liver or kidney cancer. The chain combines TRBV5-4 with TRBJ1-3; TRBD1 is a possible D gene (6 bases). This CDR3 reads CASSLAARGNGNTIYF. CDR3 bases: TGTGCCAGCAGCTTGGCCGCCAGGGGAAATGGAAACACCATATATTTT.